These T cell receptor beta chains were read from a single sample in a study of blood T cell repertoires in COVID-19. The protocol was immunoSEQ multiplex PCR, while the TCRdb copy is restricted to in-frame clones and leaves out a portion. This table holds 55,000 to 85,000 clones, 88% found once. The source material was peripheral blood. The receptors were sampled from a human donor in a cohort sampled during active COVID-19. The CDR3 runs from the conserved cysteine through the conserved F or W. The D gene is left open where the match is weak. For some rows the clone size is stated as once, few or many, or as a class when expanded; others skip it.

cdr3_aa | cdr3_nt | j_call | cdr3_length | v_call | d_call | clone_size
CASSGDRGPYQPQHF | TGTGCCAGCAGCGGAGACAGGGGACCCTATCAGCCCCAGCATTTT | TRBJ1-5 | 15 | TRBV7-8 | TRBD1 | -
CASRQSAGEKLFF | TGTGCCAGCAGACAATCTGCGGGGGAAAAACTGTTTTTT | TRBJ1-4 | 13 | TRBV28 | - | few
CASTGTSGQINSYNEQFF | TGCGCCAGCACGGGGACTAGCGGACAAATAAACTCCTACAATGAGCAGTTCTTC | TRBJ2-1 | 18 | TRBV10-2 | TRBD2 | once
CASSPGDRGTGELFF | TGTGCCAGCTCACCAGGGGACAGGGGCACCGGGGAGCTGTTTTTT | TRBJ2-2 | 15 | TRBV18 | TRBD1 | -
CASSQVLAGGGDTQYF | TGTGCCAGCAGCCAAGTACTAGCGGGAGGAGGAGATACGCAGTATTTT | TRBJ2-3 | 16 | TRBV3-1/TRBV3-2 | TRBD2 | -
CASSQVGQGATNEKLFF | TGCGCCAGCAGCCAAGTGGGACAGGGGGCAACTAATGAAAAACTGTTTTTT | TRBJ1-4 | 17 | TRBV4-3 | TRBD1 | medium-sized
CASSVAGRAGTDTQYF | TGTGCCAGCAGCGTAGCCGGGAGGGCCGGGACAGATACGCAGTATTTT | TRBJ2-3 | 16 | TRBV9 | TRBD2 | -
CASSLFGTTITEAFF | TGTGCCAGCAGCTTGTTCGGGACAACTATCACTGAAGCTTTCTTT | TRBJ1-1 | 15 | TRBV5-4 | - | few
CASSFVGQNSPLHF | TGTGCCAGCAGCTTCGTTGGACAGAATTCACCCCTCCACTTT | TRBJ1-6 | 14 | TRBV5-6 | - | -
CASSVGQEAEAFF | TGTGCCAGCAGCGTAGGCCAGGAGGCTGAAGCTTTCTTT | TRBJ1-1 | 13 | TRBV9 | - | -
CAWRERSLYNEQFF | TGTGCCTGGAGAGAGAGAAGTCTTTACAATGAGCAGTTCTTC | TRBJ2-1 | 14 | TRBV30 | - | -
CAISETGENGYTF | TGTGCCATCAGTGAGACAGGGGAAAATGGCTACACCTTC | TRBJ1-2 | 13 | TRBV10-3 | TRBD1 | -
CASSSDRPMNTEAFF | TGTGCCAGCAGCTCGGACAGGCCCATGAACACTGAAGCTTTCTTT | TRBJ1-1 | 15 | TRBV3-1/TRBV3-2 | TRBD1 | -
CASSPRLAGAVDTQYF | TGTGCCAGCAGCCCCAGGCTAGCGGGAGCCGTAGATACGCAGTATTTT | TRBJ2-3 | 16 | TRBV5-5 | TRBD2 | -
CSASKRGEDRFNEKLFF | TGCAGTGCTAGTAAAAGAGGAGAGGACAGGTTTAATGAAAAACTGTTTTTT | TRBJ1-4 | 17 | TRBV20-1 | TRBD1 | -
CASSPTGKDYEQYF | TGCGCCAGCAGCCCGACAGGGAAAGACTACGAGCAGTACTTC | TRBJ2-7 | 14 | TRBV5-1 | TRBD1 | -
CAWEPTRAGGYTF | TGTGCCTGGGAACCGACGAGGGCTGGGGGCTACACCTTC | TRBJ1-2 | 13 | TRBV30 | - | -
CAWSVPGRVGEQYF | TGTGCCTGGAGTGTACCCGGCAGGGTCGGGGAGCAGTACTTC | TRBJ2-7 | 14 | TRBV30 | - | -
CASSFFGLAGGPETQYF | TGTGCCAGCAGCTTCTTTGGACTAGCGGGGGGGCCAGAGACCCAGTACTTC | TRBJ2-5 | 17 | TRBV7-2 | TRBD2 | -
CASSRPPTTYNEQFF | TGTGCCAGCAGCCGTCCGCCTACCACCTACAATGAGCAGTTCTTC | TRBJ2-1 | 15 | TRBV5-4 | - | few
CASSAVGVGYTF | TGTGCCAGCAGCGCCGTCGGGGTCGGCTACACCTTC | TRBJ1-2 | 12 | TRBV11-2 | - | -
CASSIPPAGETEAFF | TGTGCCAGTAGTATACCCCCGGCGGGGGAGACTGAAGCTTTCTTT | TRBJ1-1 | 15 | TRBV19 | - | -
CSTGRAVTWNEQFF | TGCAGCACTGGGCGGGCAGTTACGTGGAATGAGCAGTTCTTC | TRBJ2-1 | 14 | TRBV29-1 | - | -
CASSLDSSSYNEQFF | TGCGCCAGCAGCTTGGACTCCTCCTCCTACAATGAGCAGTTCTTC | TRBJ2-1 | 15 | TRBV5-1 | - | -
CASSRTESWEQYF | TGTGCCAGTAGTAGGACAGAGAGTTGGGAGCAGTACTTC | TRBJ2-7 | 13 | TRBV19 | - | -
CASSQDSGVTYEQYF | TGCGCCAGCAGCCAAGATTCCGGGGTTACCTACGAGCAGTACTTC | TRBJ2-7 | 15 | TRBV4-3 | - | -
CATRQAGATEAFF | TGTGCCACGCGACAGGCGGGAGCCACTGAAGCTTTCTTT | TRBJ1-1 | 13 | TRBV6-4 | - | few
CASSLTLQETQYF | TGTGCCAGCAGCTTGACATTACAAGAGACCCAGTACTTC | TRBJ2-5 | 13 | TRBV7-7 | - | -
CASSPGAGEGTQYF | TGTGCCAGCAGCCCCGGAGCGGGAGAAGGGACCCAGTACTTC | TRBJ2-5 | 14 | TRBV13 | TRBD2 | -
CASSLADRGLNYGYTF | TGCGCCAGCAGCTTAGCGGACAGGGGGCTCAACTATGGCTACACCTTC | TRBJ1-2 | 16 | TRBV5-1 | TRBD1 | -
CASSLEGAGELFF | TGCGCCAGCAGCTTGGAAGGGGCCGGGGAGCTGTTTTTT | TRBJ2-2 | 13 | TRBV5-1 | - | -
CASSLVAGSTEAFF | TGCGCCAGCAGCTTGGTCGCCGGGTCGACTGAAGCTTTCTTT | TRBJ1-1 | 14 | TRBV5-1 | - | -
CASRGDNQPQHF | TGTGCCAGCCGGGGTGACAATCAGCCCCAGCATTTT | TRBJ1-5 | 12 | TRBV2 | - | few
CASSLAMGLNYGYTF | TGCGCCAGCAGCTTGGCCATGGGGCTTAACTATGGCTACACCTTC | TRBJ1-2 | 15 | TRBV5-1 | - | -
CASSPLGVDTGELFF | TGTGCCAGCAGCCCACTCGGGGTCGACACCGGGGAGCTGTTTTTT | TRBJ2-2 | 15 | TRBV3-1/TRBV3-2 | - | -
CASRQGNNSPLHF | TGTGCCAGCAGACAGGGGAATAATTCACCCCTCCACTTT | TRBJ1-6 | 13 | TRBV7-3 | TRBD1 | -
CASSFSGGHSGNTIYF | TGTGCCAGCAGCTTCTCGGGGGGACACTCTGGAAACACCATATATTTT | TRBJ1-3 | 16 | TRBV7-9 | - | -
CASRHDKSGNTIYF | TGTGCCAGCAGACACGACAAGAGTGGAAACACCATATATTTT | TRBJ1-3 | 14 | TRBV7-2 | - | -
CASSLVRANYGYTF | TGTGCCAGCAGCTTAGTTCGTGCTAACTATGGCTACACCTTC | TRBJ1-2 | 14 | TRBV7-2 | - | once
CASSLSGFSYEQYF | TGTGCCAGCAGTCTAAGCGGGTTCTCCTACGAGCAGTACTTC | TRBJ2-7 | 14 | TRBV27 | - | -
CASGQLNQPQHF | TGTGCCAGCGGACAGTTGAATCAGCCCCAGCATTTT | TRBJ1-5 | 12 | TRBV2 | - | -
CASGVEGFYNEQFF | TGCGCCAGTGGGGTCGAGGGCTTTTACAATGAGCAGTTCTTC | TRBJ2-1 | 14 | TRBV10-2 | - | -
CASTTESNQPQHF | TGTGCCAGCACGACAGAGAGCAATCAGCCCCAGCATTTT | TRBJ1-5 | 13 | TRBV12-3/TRBV12-4 | - | -
CASKSRTGGGNIQYF | TGTGCCAGCAAATCAAGGACAGGGGGCGGGAACATTCAGTACTTC | TRBJ2-4 | 15 | TRBV2 | TRBD1 | -
CASSQQGYNSPLHF | TGTGCCAGCAGCCAACAGGGATATAATTCACCCCTCCACTTT | TRBJ1-6 | 14 | TRBV7-6 | - | -
CAWSVGGQATEAFF | TGTGCCTGGAGTGTGGGGGGACAGGCTACTGAAGCTTTCTTT | TRBJ1-1 | 14 | TRBV30 | TRBD1 | -
CASSLTSGETQYF | TGTGCCAGCAGTTTGACTAGTGGGGAGACCCAGTACTTC | TRBJ2-5 | 13 | TRBV12-3/TRBV12-4 | - | -
CASSDLGRQDTQYF | TGCGCCAGCAGTGATTTGGGGAGACAAGATACGCAGTATTTT | TRBJ2-3 | 14 | TRBV10-1 | - | -
CASSLVSSGLLYEQYF | TGTGCCAGCAGCTTAGTTTCTAGCGGGTTACTCTACGAGCAGTACTTC | TRBJ2-7 | 16 | TRBV11-2 | TRBD2 | -
CASSLGGGPQHF | TGTGCCAGCAGCCTCGGCGGCGGGCCCCAGCATTTT | TRBJ1-5 | 12 | TRBV11-2 | - | -
CASSPGSNTGELFF | TGTGCCAGCAGCCCGGGGTCTAACACCGGGGAGCTGTTTTTT | TRBJ2-2 | 14 | TRBV11-3 | - | -
CATSTPLRGEQFF | TGTGCCACCAGCACCCCGCTAAGGGGGGAGCAGTTCTTC | TRBJ2-1 | 13 | TRBV15 | - | once
CASRGVINTGELFF | TGTGCCAGCAGAGGGGTGATTAACACCGGGGAGCTGTTTTTT | TRBJ2-2 | 14 | TRBV2 | - | once
CAHRPGQGLGSGNTIYF | TGTGCCCATCGACCGGGACAGGGGTTAGGTTCTGGAAACACCATATATTTT | TRBJ1-3 | 17 | TRBV30 | TRBD1 | -
CASSPGLGDYYGNEQFF | TGTGCCAGCTCACCAGGGTTGGGGGACTACTACGGAAATGAGCAGTTCTTC | TRBJ2-1 | 17 | TRBV18 | TRBD2 | -